Below, 10 T cell receptor beta chains from the same sample are listed, as sequenced in a study of blood T cell repertoires in COVID-19. The assay was immunoSEQ multiplex PCR, and TCRdb's table has in-frame clones only and misses some. Of roughly 100,000 clones in the sample, about 86% were seen once. Source material: peripheral blood. These receptors came from a woman older than 75 with acute or convalescent COVID-19.

V and J are TRBV19 and TRBJ2-3, with TRBD1 matching over 8 bases. The CDR3 runs to 14 residues. Germline loops: CDR1 LNHDA, CDR2 SQIVND (reference sequence). The trim removed 6 bases at V and 2 bases at J, leaving 4 bases unmatched. CDR3 residues: CASRHQGATDTQYF. The CDR3 DNA reads as TGTGCCAGTAGGCATCAGGGGGCCACAGATACGCAGTATTTT.

The rearrangement joins TRBV7-2 to TRBJ2-3, with TRBD1 matching 8 bases. The junction had 9 bases not matched to a gene; V was cut back by 3 bases and J by 4 bases. The CDR3 length is 16 residues. Per the germline V gene, CDR1 is SGHTA and CDR2 is FQGNSA. The CDR3 DNA follows: TGTGCCAGCAGCTTCCTCAGGGGGCCCGTCGCAGATACGCAGTATTTT. Its protein product is CASSFLRGPVADTQYF.

The rearrangement uses TRBV12-5 and TRBJ1-3; perhaps TRBD1 as D (5 bases). Germline-derived CDR1 and CDR2 are LGHNT and FRNRAP. The CDR3 consists of 16 residues. V lost 0 bases and J 3 bases, leaving 12 bases between the germline ends. The CDR3 region is CASGLVVGQGGNTIYF. The CDR3 coding sequence is TGTGCTAGTGGTTTGGTAGTCGGGCAGGGTGGAAACACCATATATTTT.

The rearrangement links TRBV14 to TRBJ1-4, with 9 bases identical to TRBD1. Trimming took 1 base from V and 8 from J; bases not matched to a gene: 8. The CDR3 sequence is 16 residues long. In germline, CDR1 is SGHDN, CDR2 FVKESK. As DNA, the CDR3 is TGTGCCAGCAGCCAAGCCGGGGACAGGGCGAGCGAAAAACTGTTTTTT. Its protein product is CASSQAGDRASEKLFF.

This clone has just one count. V usage is TRBV29-1 and J usage is TRBJ2-3, with 9 bases identical to TRBD2. With V trimmed by 2 bases and J by 0 bases, 3 bases remained unmatched. Germline V gene sequence: CDR1 SQVTM, CDR2 ANQGSEA. CDR3 length equals 15 residues. CDR3 nucleotides: TGCAGCGTTGAACTAGCGGGGAGGAGCACAGATACGCAGTATTTT. This gives the protein CSVELAGRSTDTQYF.

The chain joins TRBV24-1 to TRBJ2-2; 9 bases agree with TRBD2. Germline CDR1 and CDR2: KGHDR and SFDVKD. V trimming: 9 bases; J trimming: 7 bases; junction bases outside the gene matches: 8. This CDR3 region has 14 residues. This CDR3 is CATRGGVQSGELFF. The DNA of the CDR3 is TGTGCCACCCGCGGGGGGGTCCAAAGCGGGGAGCTGTTTTTT.

This chain connects TRBV4-1 to TRBJ2-2, with 10 bases lining up with TRBD1. Trimming removed 4 bases from V and 3 bases from J; junction bases left unmatched: 5. CDR1 and CDR2 (germline): MGHRA, YSYEKL. CDR3 length: 16 residues. The CDR3 DNA reads as TGCGCCAGCAGCCTAGGGGACAGGGGATACACCGGGGAGCTGTTTTTT. Residues: CASSLGDRGYTGELFF.

This clone was seen more than once but under ten times. The DNA of the CDR3 is TGTGCCAGCAGTGACAAGCCGACAGGGGAGGATTCACCCCTCCACTTT. It encodes CASSDKPTGEDSPLHF. V is TRBV25-1 and J is TRBJ1-6, with 8 bases identical to TRBD1. CDR1 is MGHDK, CDR2 SYGVNS, per germline. The CDR3 loop spans 16 amino acids. Trimming removed 3 bases from V and 8 bases from J; junction bases left unmatched: 9.

V gene TRBV19 combines with J gene TRBJ1-2; 12 bases are shared with TRBD1. The J segment lost 7 bases and the V segment lost 6 bases, leaving 9 bases of the junction unmatched. Germline CDR1 and CDR2: LNHDA and SQIVND (reference sequence). The CDR3 covers 15 residues. This CDR3 is CASSPGTGGLGGYTF. The CDR3 DNA sequence: TGTGCCAGTAGCCCCGGGACAGGGGGCCTCGGTGGCTACACCTTC.

This clone came up once. The chain uses TRBV4-1 and TRBJ1-5; D remains ambiguous. The CDR3 spans 15 residues. Germline V gene data show CDR1 as MGHRA and CDR2 as YSYEKL. With 0 bases removed from V and 0 bases from J, the gap between germline ends came to 6 bases. CDR3 loop: CASSQDPYSNQPQHF. CDR3 DNA sequence: TGCGCCAGCAGCCAAGATCCTTATAGCAATCAGCCCCAGCATTTT.